Shown below are 19 T cell receptor beta chains from a single sample sequenced in a study of T cell clones after liver transplantation. Repertoires were generated with immunoSEQ multiplex PCR, while TCRdb's copy carries only in-frame clones and drops some. The data show tens of thousands of clones, 60% to 80% seen once. The sample here was CD4+ T cells from blood, taken before liver transplant. The receptors were gathered from a human donor who received a liver transplant.

This chain connects TRBV7-3 to TRBJ2-3, with 8 bases fitting TRBD2. The CDR3 has 14 amino acids. Losses at the gene ends were 0 bases for V and 6 bases for J; bases not matched to a gene: 2. CDR1 SGHTA and CDR2 FQGTGA come from the germline V gene. This CDR3 reads CASSLTGGADTQYF. In nucleotides, the CDR3 is TGTGCCAGCAGCTTAACCGGGGGGGCTGATACGCAGTATTTT.

The DNA for the CDR3 is TGTGCCTGGAGTGTTGGAGGGACAGGGGAAGAAGGCACTGAAGCTTTCTTT. Translation: CAWSVGGTGEEGTEAFF. The chain recombines TRBV30 with TRBJ1-1, with TRBD1 matching 10 bases. The germline V gene has CDR1 GTSNPN and CDR2 SVGIG (reference sequence). The junction had 11 bases not matched to a gene; V was cut back by 0 bases and J by 4 bases. This CDR3 has 17 amino acids.

This clone came up many times. The V and J genes are TRBV28 and TRBJ2-7; 7 bases are a match to TRBD2. Trimming cost V 5 bases and J 5 bases; bases outside gene matches: 12. The CDR3 runs to 15 residues. The germline V gene has CDR1 MDHEN and CDR2 SYDVKM. CDR3 protein: CASSPRVGGNNEQYF. CDR3 DNA: TGTGCCAGCAGTCCCCGGGTGGGAGGGAACAACGAGCAGTACTTC.

This chain joins TRBV9 and TRBJ2-7; 8 positions agree with TRBD2. Germline loops: CDR1 SGDLS, CDR2 YYNGEE. CDR3 length: 15 amino acids. The V segment lost 4 bases and the J segment 3 bases; nucleotides outside the gene matches: 9. The CDR3 sequence: CASSSSGGPLYEQYF. The DNA for the CDR3 is TGTGCCAGCAGCTCCTCGGGGGGGCCCCTCTACGAGCAGTACTTC.

V usage is TRBV25-1 and J usage is TRBJ2-2, with 8 positions matching TRBD1. The CDR3 loop spans 16 amino acids. Per germline, CDR1 MGHDK and CDR2 SYGVNS. V was clipped by 1 base and J by 6 bases; unmatched bases: 7. CDR3 bases: TGTGCCAGCAGTGAATGGGTACAGGGGGGACCCGGGGAGCTGTTTTTT. It is translated as CASSEWVQGGPGELFF.

The chain recombines TRBV5-5 with TRBJ2-7, with 8 bases matching TRBD2. The germline CDR1 and CDR2 sequences are SGHKS and YYEKEE (reference sequence). J was trimmed by 5 bases and V by 9 bases; bases with no gene match: 10. The CDR3 totals 13 residues. The CDR3 nucleotides are TGTGCCACCCGAATCGGGGGGGCGGACGAGCAGTACTTC. As protein: CATRIGGADEQYF.

This rearrangement joins TRBV6-5 to TRBJ2-7, with 13 nucleotides matching TRBD2. Germline assignment: CDR1 MNHEY and CDR2 SVGAGI. J was trimmed by 4 bases and V by 6 bases; bases with no gene match: 3. The CDR3 has 14 amino acids. CDR3 residues: CASSEGLAGYEQYF. The CDR3 nucleotides are TGTGCCAGCAGCGAGGGACTAGCGGGATACGAGCAGTACTTC.

This chain joins TRBV7-9 and TRBJ2-3; TRBD2 matches at 10 bases. Per germline, CDR1 SEHNR and CDR2 FQNEAQ (reference sequence). With V trimmed by 1 base and J by 7 bases, 5 bases remained unmatched. This CDR3 has 15 amino acids. The CDR3 spells CASSLGTSGAHTQYF. For the CDR3, the DNA is TGTGCCAGCAGCTTAGGAACTAGCGGGGCTCATACGCAGTATTTT.

The chain is built from TRBV5-4 and TRBJ1-4; 9 nucleotides match TRBD1. There are 14 residues in the CDR3. CDR1 and CDR2 (germline): SGHNT, YYREEE (reference sequence). V gave up 3 bases and J gave up 8 bases; unmatched junction bases: 5. CDR3 coding DNA: TGTGCCAGCAGCTACGGGACAGGGAACGAAAAACTGTTTTTT. It yields the protein CASSYGTGNEKLFF. Full variable domain (rest looked up from reference TRBV5-4 and TRBJ1-4): ETGVTQSPTHLIKTRGQQVTLRCSSQSGHNTVSWYQQALGQGPQFIFQYYREEENGRGNFPPRFSGLQFPNYSSELNVNALELDDSALYLCASSYGTGNEKLFFGSGTQLSVL.

The chain has TRBV30 and TRBJ2-3; 9 bases are a match to TRBD2. The CDR3 has 14 amino acids. From germline, CDR1 is GTSNPN and CDR2 SVGIG (reference sequence). With 5 bases clipped from V and 7 bases from J, the junction kept 10 bases outside the gene matches. The CDR3 DNA reads TGTGCCTGGGCTCTTAGCGGGGGTGGGTATACGCAGTATTTT. It codes for CAWALSGGGYTQYF.

The chain employs TRBV6-1 and TRBJ2-3, with TRBD1 as a possible D gene (5 bases). V lost 4 bases and J 5 bases, leaving 13 bases between the germline ends. Germline V lookup: CDR1 MNHNS, CDR2 SASEGT. There are 14 residues in the CDR3. In nucleotides, the CDR3 is TGTGCCAGCAGTGCCCTTTGGGGCTTAGATACGCAGTATTTT. It encodes CASSALWGLDTQYF.

This clone was observed at least ten times. The V gene is TRBV29-1, the J gene TRBJ1-6; TRBD1 agrees at 9 bases. CDR1 and CDR2 from the germline V gene are SQVTM and ANQGSEA. V trimming: 4 bases; J trimming: 13 bases; junction bases outside the gene matches: 8. The CDR3 is 13 residues long. This CDR3 reads CSVGDRDRTPLHF. CDR3 in DNA: TGCAGCGTTGGGGACAGGGACCGAACGCCCCTCCACTTT.

The gene calls are TRBV2 and TRBJ2-2; TRBD2 matches at 7 bases. Trimming removed 3 bases from V and 3 bases from J; junction bases left unmatched: 4. Germline values: CDR1 SNHLY, CDR2 FYNNEI. This CDR3 spans 15 amino acids. The CDR3 nucleotides are TGTGCCAGCAGTGATAGCGGGCGTGACACCGGGGAGCTGTTTTTT. It translates to CASSDSGRDTGELFF. The full variable domain, rest sourced from reference TRBV2 and TRBJ2-2, is EPEVTQTPSHQVTQMGQEVILRCVPISNHLYFYWYRQILGQKVEFLVSFYNNEISEKSEIFDDQFSVERPDGSNFTLKIRSTKLEDSAMYFCASSDSGRDTGELFFGEGSRLTVL.

The CDR3 nucleotides read TGTGCCAGCAGTTCCGGGACTAGCGGGGGGGAGAGGTATTTT. It is translated as CASSSGTSGGERYF. The chain combines TRBV6-6 with TRBJ2-3; 16 bases agree with TRBD2. V dropped 4 bases and J dropped 14; count of bases not matched to a gene: 6. The CDR3 length is 14 residues. Germline CDR1 reads MNHNY; CDR2 reads SVGAGI (reference sequence).

This clone appeared a single time. The J gene is TRBJ2-1, the V gene TRBV19; 9 bases map to TRBD2. CDR3 length: 15 residues. Germline V gene lookup returns CDR1 LNHDA and CDR2 SQIVND (reference sequence). V dropped 4 bases and J dropped 7; count of bases not matched to a gene: 8. The DNA for the CDR3 is TGTGCCAGTAGTACCGTAGCGGGGGAGCGGAATGAGCAGTTCTTC. Protein product: CASSTVAGERNEQFF.

The chain couples TRBV18 to TRBJ1-1; D is possibly TRBD1 (5 bases). The length of the CDR3 is 13 residues. V was clipped by 4 bases and J by 2 bases, with 8 bases between them. CDR1 is KGHSH and CDR2 is LQKENI in the germline V gene. In DNA, the CDR3 is TGTGCCAGCTCACAGACAGATAACACTGAAGCTTTCTTT. This gives the protein CASSQTDNTEAFF.

The rearrangement links TRBV7-8 to TRBJ1-5; unclear D gene. In germline, CDR1 is SGHVS, CDR2 FQNEAQ. Trimming shortened V by 4 bases and J by 5 bases, and 9 bases separated the two germline ends. The CDR3 length is 13 residues. CDR3 sequence: CASSSKRDQPQHF. The CDR3, as DNA: TGTGCCAGCAGCTCTAAGAGGGATCAGCCCCAGCATTTT.

V usage is TRBV7-8 and J usage is TRBJ2-3; 7 nucleotides align to TRBD1. The CDR3 covers 14 residues. CDR1 SGHVS and CDR2 FQNEAQ come from the germline V gene. After removal of 3 bases from V and 2 bases from J, the junction contained 2 bases not matched to a gene. The CDR3, as DNA: TGTGCCAGCAGCTTCGACAGGGCCACAGATACGCAGTATTTT. Its translation is CASSFDRATDTQYF.

This chain joins TRBV30 and TRBJ2-7; 8 positions match TRBD2. The CDR3 contains 20 residues. Germline assignment: CDR1 GTSNPN and CDR2 SVGIG (reference sequence). Germline trimming cut 3 bases from V and 2 bases from J; bases unmatched to any gene: 24. CDR3 in amino acids: CAWSPNFGSGGPSWAYEQYF. CDR3 DNA: TGTGCCTGGAGCCCTAACTTCGGAAGCGGGGGCCCTAGTTGGGCCTACGAGCAGTACTTC.